Listed below are T cell receptor beta chains from one sample, sequenced in a study of T cells in Graves' hyperthyroidism and ophthalmopathy. From the multiplex PCR reads, TCRdb called clonotypes with MiXCR, one entry per CDR3 protein. This table has some 460,000 distinct CDR3 sequences, about a sixth appearing once. The specimen sequenced was blood. Source of these receptors: a woman between 18 and 29 years old with Graves' hyperthyroidism. CDR3s include the opening cysteine and the closing phenylalanine or tryptophan. D genes are given only for firm matches. The size entry is marked missing in some rows and otherwise reads once, few, many or a size class.

j_gene: TRBJ1-5; abundance: many; d_gene: .; v_gene: TRBV2; CDR3nt: TGTGCCAGCAGTCTACAGGGCAATAATCAGCCCCAGCATTTT; CDR3aa: CASSLQGNNQPQHF
j_gene: TRBJ1-2; abundance: many; d_gene: TRBD1; v_gene: TRBV7-9; CDR3nt: TGTGCCAGCAGCCGGACAGGGCAGGGGGCCGATGGCTACACCTTC; CDR3aa: CASSRTGQGADGYTF
j_gene: TRBJ1-2; abundance: many; d_gene: TRBD1; v_gene: TRBV3-1; CDR3nt: TGTGCCAGCAGCAAGGGGACAGGGACTGGCTACACCTTC; CDR3aa: CASSKGTGTGYTF
j_gene: TRBJ2-1; abundance: many; d_gene: .; v_gene: TRBV11-2; CDR3nt: TGTGCCAGCAGCTTAGACCCGAGCGGCCTCTCCTACAATGAGCAGTTCTTC; CDR3aa: CASSLDPSGLSYNEQFF
j_gene: TRBJ2-5; abundance: many; d_gene: .; v_gene: TRBV12-3/TRBV12-4; CDR3nt: TGTGCCAGCACCCCAGGGTGGCAAGAGACCCAGTACTTC; CDR3aa: CASTPGWQETQYF
j_gene: TRBJ2-7; abundance: many; d_gene: TRBD1; v_gene: TRBV20-1; CDR3nt: TGCAGTGCCCGGAGCCGGGACAGGGGGTTCTACGAGCAGTACTTC; CDR3aa: CSARSRDRGFYEQYF
j_gene: TRBJ2-7; abundance: few; d_gene: TRBD1; v_gene: TRBV10-3; CDR3nt: TGTGCCATCAGTGAGGGCAGGACAGGGAAGGCGGATGAGCAGTACTTC; CDR3aa: CAISEGRTGKADEQYF
j_gene: TRBJ1-1; abundance: many; d_gene: TRBD1; v_gene: TRBV20-1; CDR3nt: TGCAGTGCTAGGGCCCAGGGGGAAACTGAAGCTTTCTTT; CDR3aa: CSARAQGETEAFF
j_gene: TRBJ2-1; abundance: many; d_gene: TRBD2; v_gene: TRBV20-1; CDR3nt: TGCAGTGCTACAAAGACTAGCGCCTACAATGAGCAGTTCTTC; CDR3aa: CSATKTSAYNEQFF
j_gene: TRBJ2-7; abundance: many; d_gene: .; v_gene: TRBV12-3/TRBV12-4; CDR3nt: TGTGCCAGCAGTTTAACGGCCAGCTCCTACGAGCAGTACTTC; CDR3aa: CASSLTASSYEQYF
j_gene: TRBJ2-6; abundance: many; d_gene: .; v_gene: TRBV30; CDR3nt: TGTGCCGGGGGGAGATCTGGGGCCAACGTCCTGACTTTC; CDR3aa: CAGGRSGANVLTF
j_gene: TRBJ2-7; abundance: many; d_gene: .; v_gene: TRBV5-1; CDR3nt: TGCGCCAGCAGCCTAAATCCAGGGCCGGTGACCTACGAGCAGTACTTC; CDR3aa: CASSLNPGPVTYEQYF
j_gene: TRBJ2-2; abundance: .; d_gene: .; v_gene: TRBV7-2; CDR3nt: TGTGCCAGCAGCTCCCTCGTGAGCACCGGGGAGCTGTTTTTT; CDR3aa: CASSSLVSTGELFF
j_gene: TRBJ1-2; abundance: many; d_gene: .; v_gene: TRBV6-1; CDR3nt: TGTGCCAGCAGTTACCTATGGGAGGGTTCTAACTATGGCTACACCTTC; CDR3aa: CASSYLWEGSNYGYTF
j_gene: TRBJ2-3; abundance: many; d_gene: TRBD2; v_gene: TRBV11-3; CDR3nt: TGTGCCAGCAGCTTATTCACTAGCGGGAGAACAGATACGCAGTATTTT; CDR3aa: CASSLFTSGRTDTQYF
j_gene: TRBJ1-6; abundance: many; d_gene: TRBD1; v_gene: TRBV25-1; CDR3nt: TGTGCCAGCAGTGACATAGGGACAGGGGGAGGTCGTTCACCCCTCCACTTT; CDR3aa: CASSDIGTGGGRSPLHF
j_gene: TRBJ2-2; abundance: many; d_gene: TRBD2; v_gene: TRBV24-1; CDR3nt: TGTGCCACCAGTGTAGGGAGCGGGAGAAGGTCCGGGGAGCTGTTTTTT; CDR3aa: CATSVGSGRRSGELFF
j_gene: TRBJ1-2; abundance: many; d_gene: .; v_gene: TRBV18; CDR3nt: TGTGCCAGCTCACCCGGGGACGCCCGCTACACCTTC; CDR3aa: CASSPGDARYTF
j_gene: TRBJ2-7; abundance: .; d_gene: TRBD1; v_gene: TRBV6-1; CDR3nt: TGTGCCAGCAGTCAGAGGGACAGGGTGTTCGGGCAGTACTTC; CDR3aa: CASSQRDRVFGQYF
j_gene: TRBJ2-7; abundance: many; d_gene: .; v_gene: TRBV6-1; CDR3nt: TGTGCCAGCAGTCAGGGGGGGGCGCCCTCCTACGAGCAGTACTTC; CDR3aa: CASSQGGAPSYEQYF
j_gene: TRBJ2-3; abundance: few; d_gene: TRBD2; v_gene: TRBV7-9; CDR3nt: TGTGCCAGCAGCCCACGGGGTAGCGGGGGAACAGATACGCAGTATTTT; CDR3aa: CASSPRGSGGTDTQYF
j_gene: TRBJ2-1; abundance: .; d_gene: .; v_gene: TRBV7-3; CDR3nt: TGTGCCAGCAGGAAAGGAGGGGGCCCCTACAATGAGCAGTTCTTC; CDR3aa: CASRKGGGPYNEQFF
j_gene: TRBJ1-5; abundance: many; d_gene: .; v_gene: TRBV20-1; CDR3nt: TGCAGTGCTAGAGAGGGGAGCAATCAGCCCCAGCATTTT; CDR3aa: CSAREGSNQPQHF